Shown below are 18 T cell receptor beta chains from a single sample sequenced in a study of blood T cell repertoires in COVID-19. The protocol was immunoSEQ multiplex PCR, while the TCRdb copy is restricted to in-frame clones and leaves out a portion. The table records about 380,000 clones, approximately 81% of them present only once. Sequences were obtained from peripheral blood. These receptor sequences come from a woman aged 18 to 35 with acute or convalescent COVID-19.

The chain combines TRBV28 with TRBJ2-3, with D perhaps TRBD1 (5 bases). The CDR3 length is 14 residues. V dropped 2 bases and J dropped 2 bases, with 8 bases sitting between them. Germline V CDR1 and CDR2: MDHEN, SYDVKM. The CDR3 region is CASSLTGNTDTQYF. As DNA, the CDR3 is TGTGCCAGCAGTTTAACAGGCAACACAGATACGCAGTATTTT.

The chain combines TRBV3-1 (or the pseudogene TRBV3-2) with TRBJ1-2; D is unresolved. The CDR3 is 14 amino acids. V was trimmed by 2 bases and J by 14 bases, leaving 21 bases between them. The V gene's germline CDR1 is LGHDT and CDR2 YNNKEL (reference sequence). The CDR3 sequence is CASSQSDLPDPWTF. In nucleotides, the CDR3 is TGTGCCAGCAGCCAATCGGACTTACCCGATCCGTGGACCTTC.

The V gene is TRBV28, the J gene TRBJ1-2, with D possibly TRBD1 on 6 matching bases. V lost 5 bases and J 7 bases, leaving 23 bases between the germline ends. The CDR3 sequence is 16 residues long. From germline, CDR1 is MDHEN and CDR2 SYDVKM. For the CDR3, the DNA is TGTGCCAGCAGTCCCGGAAGGGGGTCATTATCTTCTGGCTACACCTTC. Translated: CASSPGRGSLSSGYTF.

The V gene is TRBV4-2, the J gene TRBJ2-7, with D unclear. This CDR3 is 15 amino acids long. Per germline, CDR1 LGHNA and CDR2 YNFKEQ. The V end was cut by 1 base, the J end by 9 bases, with 19 bases between. The CDR3 loop reads CASSQAEHGFNAQYF. CDR3 nucleotides: TGTGCCAGCAGCCAAGCGGAGCATGGGTTCAACGCGCAGTACTTC.

The rearrangement links TRBV27 to TRBJ1-6, with a possible D match to TRBD1 (5 bases). Trimming shortened V by 6 bases and J by 2 bases, and 5 bases separated the two germline ends. Germline CDR1 MNHEY, CDR2 SMNVEV (reference sequence). This CDR3 contains 13 residues. The chain's CDR3 is CASRGPYNSPLHF. The CDR3 nucleotides read TGTGCCAGCAGGGGGCCCTATAATTCACCCCTCCACTTT.

The rearrangement links TRBV19 to TRBJ2-3, with 9 bases aligning to TRBD2. The length of the CDR3 is 16 residues. Germline V lookup: CDR1 LNHDA, CDR2 SQIVND (reference sequence). The J segment lost 6 bases and the V segment lost 1 base, leaving 8 bases of the junction unmatched. CDR3 nucleotides: TGTGCCAGTAGTATAGTTGGCGGGAGGGCCTCTGATACGCAGTATTTT. This translates into CASSIVGGRASDTQYF.

This clone was counted once. The chain couples TRBV2 to TRBJ2-5; 7 nucleotides agree with TRBD2. Germline V lookup: CDR1 SNHLY, CDR2 FYNNEI. After removal of 5 bases from V and 7 bases from J, the junction contained 7 bases not matched to a gene. The CDR3 sequence is 13 residues long. The chain's CDR3 is CASSTTVAGTQYF. CDR3 nucleotide sequence: TGTGCCAGCAGTACAACCGTAGCGGGGACCCAGTACTTC.

The J gene is TRBJ1-5, the V gene TRBV27; 7 bases are a match to TRBD1. This CDR3 region has 15 residues. Trimming removed 6 bases from V and 6 bases from J; junction bases left unmatched: 11. Germline V gene data show CDR1 as MNHEY and CDR2 as SMNVEV (reference sequence). The CDR3: CASRGQGETGQPQHF. The CDR3 nucleotides are TGTGCCAGCAGGGGGCAGGGGGAAACTGGTCAGCCCCAGCATTTT.

The V gene is TRBV5-5, the J gene TRBJ1-5, with D perhaps matching TRBD1 (6 bases). This CDR3 is built from 15 residues. V was cut by 0 bases and J by 7 bases, with 14 bases left in between. Germline V gene lookup returns CDR1 SGHKS and CDR2 YYEKEE (reference sequence). The CDR3 sequence is CASSLGTGIRQPQHF. CDR3 nucleotides: TGTGCCAGCAGCTTGGGAACAGGGATTAGACAGCCCCAGCATTTT.

This clone was seen more than once but under ten times. The rearrangement uses TRBV15 and TRBJ2-5; 7 bases agree with TRBD1. The CDR3 has 14 amino acids. Looked up from germline, CDR1 is LNHNV and CDR2 is YYDKDF (reference sequence). The J segment lost 4 bases and the V segment lost 5 bases, leaving 7 bases of the junction unmatched. CDR3 DNA: TGTGCCACCAGCTCCCGGACAGGTCGAGAGACCCAGTACTTC. Its protein product is CATSSRTGRETQYF.

The chain couples TRBV5-4 to TRBJ2-4; 8 bases map to TRBD2. The V and J ends lost 2 bases and 6 bases, in that order; junction bases with no gene match: 7. This CDR3 region has 15 residues. The germline V gene encodes CDR1 SGHNT and CDR2 YYREEE (reference sequence). CDR3 coding DNA: TGTGCCAGCAGCTTTAATGGCGGGGGGCTAAACATTCAGTACTTC. Translated, it gives CASSFNGGGLNIQYF.

The genes are TRBV6-1 and TRBJ1-4; 8 bases are a match to TRBD1. The CDR3 sequence is 15 residues long. Germline V gene data show CDR1 as MNHNS and CDR2 as SASEGT. The trim removed 3 bases at V and 8 bases at J, leaving 8 bases unmatched. Written as DNA, the CDR3 is TGTGCCAGCAGTGATATGGGACAGGAACGCGAAAAACTGTTTTTT. Translation: CASSDMGQEREKLFF.

The J gene is TRBJ1-3, the V gene TRBV6-5, with D unresolved. The CDR3 is made up of 15 amino acids. Germline CDR1 is MNHEY and CDR2 is SVGAGI. V lost 0 bases and J lost 0, with 6 bases in between. In DNA, the CDR3 is TGTGCCAGCAGTTACTCCGGGGACTCTGGAAACACCATATATTTT. As protein: CASSYSGDSGNTIYF.

This clone was found once. This sequence joins TRBV30 and TRBJ1-3; unclear D gene. This CDR3 contains 14 residues. V lost 4 bases to trimming and J lost 3 bases, with 13 bases between them. CDR1 is GTSNPN and CDR2 is SVGIG in the germline V gene (reference sequence). The DNA of the CDR3 is TGTGCCTGGATAGGCGGAGGAGGTGGAAACACCATATATTTT. Translation: CAWIGGGGGNTIYF.

The rearrangement links TRBV4-1 to TRBJ1-2; D is undetermined. The CDR3 covers 13 residues. The V gene's germline CDR1 is MGHRA and CDR2 YSYEKL. The V end was cut by 4 bases, the J end by 6 bases, with 12 bases between. For the CDR3, the DNA is TGCGCCAGCAGCCTTCCCGAATTAGATGGCTACACCTTC. Its translation: CASSLPELDGYTF.

This clone was observed a handful of times. This sequence joins TRBV19 and TRBJ1-1; TRBD1 might be the D (6 bases). Trimming left V 4 bases short and J 3 bases short, with 15 bases between. The CDR3 has 15 amino acids. From germline, CDR1 is LNHDA and CDR2 SQIVND (reference sequence). CDR3 sequence: CASSSGQLWDTEAFF. Written as DNA, the CDR3 is TGTGCCAGTAGTAGCGGACAGTTATGGGACACTGAAGCTTTCTTT.

The chain has TRBV9 and TRBJ2-3; 15 nucleotides line up with TRBD2. CDR3 size: 17 residues. Per germline, CDR1 SGDLS and CDR2 YYNGEE. V trimming: 4 bases; J trimming: 4 bases; junction bases outside the gene matches: 7. The CDR3 loop reads CASSPRTSGRAADTQYF. For the CDR3, the DNA is TGTGCCAGCAGCCCTCGGACTAGCGGGAGGGCGGCAGATACGCAGTATTTT.

V is TRBV28 and J is TRBJ1-1; possibly TRBD1 for D (6 bases). The germline V and J ends were trimmed by 5 bases and 1 base, with 11 bases remaining between them. The length of the CDR3 is 14 residues. Germline CDR1 MDHEN, CDR2 SYDVKM. The CDR3 protein is CASSPSGANTEAFF. The CDR3 DNA sequence: TGTGCCAGCAGTCCCTCAGGGGCGAACACTGAAGCTTTCTTT.